These 13 T cell receptor beta chains share one sample of origin, sequenced in a study of blood T cells in healthy people across ages. Through a sample-barcoded 5' primer and a J-beta primer mix, a second PCR was run for roughly 6 to 12 cycles. TCRdb re-analysed the 5' RACE reads in MiXCR, keeping a single row per CDR3 protein. The table has 720,000 or so distinct CDR3 sequences, around 41% seen once. What was sequenced was blood. The receptors come from a man older than 75 in good health.

This clonotype has more than one count but fewer than ten. This sequence joins TRBV18 and TRBJ2-1, with 13 bases lining up with TRBD2. The V and J ends lost 3 bases and 4 bases, in that order; junction bases with no gene match: 3. The germline CDR1 and CDR2 sequences are KGHSH and LQKENI. The length of the CDR3 is 16 residues. The CDR3 bases are TGTGCCAGCTCACCGGGACTAGCGGGATCTTACAATGAGCAGTTCTTC. It codes for CASSPGLAGSYNEQFF.

The chain uses TRBV7-2 and TRBJ2-1; TRBD1 agrees at 9 bases. The CDR3 runs to 16 residues. The germline CDR1 and CDR2 sequences are SGHTA and FQGNSA. The ends lost 5 bases at V and 5 bases at J; junction bases unmatched: 10. This CDR3 is CASSPSPTGGNNEQFF. The CDR3 region has the DNA TGTGCCAGCAGCCCAAGTCCGACAGGGGGTAACAATGAGCAGTTCTTC. Variable domain in full (rest from reference TRBV7-2 and TRBJ2-1): GAGVSQSPSNKVTEKGKDVELRCDPISGHTALYWYRQSLGQGLEFLIYFQGNSAPDKSGLPSDRFSAERTGGSVSTLTIQRTQQEDSAVYLCASSPSPTGGNNEQFFGPGTRLTVL.

This rearrangement joins TRBV9 to TRBJ2-2, with 9 bases that match TRBD1. The CDR3 runs to 15 residues. The ends lost 4 bases at V and 6 bases at J; junction bases unmatched: 7. CDR1 and CDR2 from the germline V gene are SGDLS and YYNGEE. CDR3 protein: CASSRWDRAAGELFF. CDR3 DNA: TGTGCCAGCAGCCGGTGGGACAGGGCGGCCGGGGAGCTGTTTTTT. Full variable domain (missing parts from reference TRBV9 and TRBJ2-2): DSGVTQTPKHLITATGQRVTLRCSPRSGDLSVYWYQQSLDQGLQFLIQYYNGEERAKGNILERFSAQQFPDLHSELNLSSLELGDSALYFCASSRWDRAAGELFFGEGSRLTVL.

The chain is built from TRBV4-3 and TRBJ2-3; D remains unclear. Trimming took off 3 bases at V and 1 base at J, with 14 bases between the two ends. There are 16 residues in the CDR3. From germline, CDR1 is LGHNA and CDR2 YSLEER. The DNA of the CDR3 is TGCGCCAGCAGCCAGCGCGGCGGTTCTTGCACAGATACGCAGTATTTT. Amino acid sequence: CASSQRGGSCTDTQYF.

This clonotype was seen only a few times. The chain combines TRBV7-2 with TRBJ2-7; D is possibly TRBD1 (5 bases). V was trimmed by 1 base and J by 7 bases, leaving 14 bases between them. This CDR3 comprises 14 residues. Per germline, CDR1 SGHTA and CDR2 FQGNSA. The CDR3 region has the DNA TGTGCCAGCAGCTTAGTACGTGGCAGGGATGAGCAGTACTTC. Protein product: CASSLVRGRDEQYF.

V usage is TRBV6-1 and J usage is TRBJ2-2; TRBD2 matches at 11 bases. This CDR3 spans 20 amino acids. CDR1 MNHNS and CDR2 SASEGT come from the germline V gene. Germline trimming cut 3 bases from V and 3 bases from J; bases unmatched to any gene: 15. CDR3 in amino acids: CASSDRLGDRLAGYTGELFF. The CDR3 nucleotides read TGTGCCAGCAGTGATCGGTTAGGGGACCGACTAGCGGGGTACACCGGGGAGCTGTTTTTT.

This clonotype was seen at least ten times. The chain combines TRBV7-2 with TRBJ2-1; 10 bases line up with TRBD2. This CDR3 has 14 residues. The V gene end was trimmed by 3 bases and the J gene end by 7 bases; junction bases not matched to a gene: 3. Germline CDR1 reads SGHTA; CDR2 reads FQGNSA. This chain's CDR3 is CASSFPSGRNEQFF. The CDR3 DNA is TGTGCCAGCAGCTTCCCTAGCGGGAGAAATGAGCAGTTCTTC. Complete variable domain (other parts from reference TRBV7-2 and TRBJ2-1): GAGVSQSPSNKVTEKGKDVELRCDPISGHTALYWYRQSLGQGLEFLIYFQGNSAPDKSGLPSDRFSAERTGGSVSTLTIQRTQQEDSAVYLCASSFPSGRNEQFFGPGTRLTVL.

This chain uses TRBV6-1 with TRBJ1-1; a weak D match, TRBD1 (6 bases). Trimming removed 3 bases at V and 4 bases at J, with 15 bases between. The CDR3 totals 15 residues. The germline V gene encodes CDR1 MNHNS and CDR2 SASEGT. The CDR3 is CASSEAGGTGTEAFF. The CDR3 nucleotides read TGTGCCAGCAGTGAGGCGGGGGGCACGGGCACTGAAGCTTTCTTT.

This clonotype was seen repeatedly, ten times or more. The genes are TRBV20-1 and TRBJ2-7; the D gene is possibly TRBD2 (6 bases). The CDR3 covers 13 residues. V lost 3 bases and J lost 3, with 12 bases in between. Looked up from germline, CDR1 is DFQATT and CDR2 is SNEGSKA (reference sequence). The CDR3 nucleotides are TGCAGTGCTAGCCCGGGGACTTACTACGAGCAGTACTTC. The encoded protein is CSASPGTYYEQYF.

The chain is built from TRBV7-2 and TRBJ2-3, with 7 nucleotides matching TRBD1. Germline V gene sequence: CDR1 SGHTA, CDR2 FQGNSA. The CDR3 is 17 residues long. V shed 5 bases and J 1 base; nucleotides not matched to a gene: 12. CDR3 sequence reads: CASSVLTRGMGTDTQYF. As DNA, the CDR3 is TGTGCCAGCAGCGTCCTAACCAGGGGGATGGGCACAGATACGCAGTATTTT. The full variable domain, in which reference TRBV7-2 and TRBJ2-3 provide the parts outside the CDR3, is GAGVSQSPSNKVTEKGKDVELRCDPISGHTALYWYRQSLGQGLEFLIYFQGNSAPDKSGLPSDRFSAERTGGSVSTLTIQRTQQEDSAVYLCASSVLTRGMGTDTQYFGPGTRLTVL.

The chain joins TRBV5-8 to TRBJ2-5; 11 bases are a match to TRBD1. In germline, CDR1 is SGHTS, CDR2 YDEGEE. After removal of 1 base from V and 4 bases from J, the junction contained 18 bases not matched to a gene. The CDR3 runs to 20 residues. CDR3 coding DNA: TGTGCCAGCAGCTTGATGGGTAGGAGGACAGGGGGCGCGGAACCAGAGACCCAGTACTTC. This translates into CASSLMGRRTGGAEPETQYF.

In this sample, this clonotype turned up a few times. V and J are TRBV7-7 and TRBJ2-5, with D possibly being TRBD1 (6 bases). Germline V CDR1 and CDR2: SSHAT, FNYEAQ (reference sequence). Trimming cost V 5 bases and J 4 bases, with 11 bases left between them. The CDR3 is 13 residues long. The CDR3 DNA sequence: TGTGCCAGCAGCCTAACAGGGTCAGAGACCCAGTACTTC. It is translated as CASSLTGSETQYF.

This clonotype was seen repeatedly, ten times or more. This chain joins TRBV13 and TRBJ2-4, with no clear D. Looked up from germline, CDR1 is PRHDT and CDR2 is FYEKMQ (reference sequence). CDR3 size: 12 residues. V was pared by 0 bases and J by 5 bases, with 2 bases between. The CDR3 DNA follows: TGTGCCAGCAGCTTAGGGGAAAACATTCAGTACTTC. Translation: CASSLGENIQYF.